The rows below give T cell receptor beta chains drawn from one sample of a study of T cell responses to AZD1222 COVID-19 vaccine. Only in-frame clones appear in the TCRdb table, and some are missing; sequencing was by immunoSEQ multiplex PCR. The table records around 160,000 clones, roughly four fifths of them present only once. The material sequenced was peripheral blood, taken on day 0 of MenACWY control vaccination. The receptor source for this set is an adult in good health. Each CDR3 is given with its conserved first and last residue.

CDR3aa | j_gene | v_gene
CASSEGSGTASYEQYF | TRBJ2-7 | TRBV6-1
CASSSPGGNRDTQYF | TRBJ2-3 | TRBV6-2/TRBV6-3
CASTAANEKLFF | TRBJ1-4 | TRBV28
CASSIGGAGNGELFF | TRBJ2-2 | TRBV5-4
CASSGGSKSPDTQYF | TRBJ2-3 | TRBV27
CASSHQPRVEGGELFF | TRBJ2-2 | TRBV4-1
CASSRTRQETQYF | TRBJ2-5 | TRBV5-4
CASSFTSGGAYEQFF | TRBJ2-1 | TRBV13
CASSARDRGSKLFF | TRBJ1-4 | TRBV9
CASSQGYRFLKETQYF | TRBJ2-5 | TRBV4-1
CAIARGGDEQFF | TRBJ2-1 | TRBV10-3
CASSVGRLNTEAFF | TRBJ1-1 | TRBV2
CASSVEPGLYGEKLFF | TRBJ1-4 | TRBV6-1
CASLGQGSTDTQYF | TRBJ2-3 | TRBV5-1
CASSLVGTYEQYF | TRBJ2-7 | TRBV7-9
CASSESSGLSYEQYF | TRBJ2-7 | TRBV10-2
CASSRGLAGVLYNEQFF | TRBJ2-1 | TRBV5-1
CASRKWAGGYYSNQPQHF | TRBJ1-5 | TRBV28
CASSTDANRGPGELFF | TRBJ2-2 | TRBV7-3
CSASESVEQYF | TRBJ2-7 | TRBV20-1
CASSMISGQNGYTF | TRBJ1-2 | TRBV19
CATLGSGELFF | TRBJ2-2 | TRBV18